This T cell receptor beta chain was documented in a study of blood T cell repertoires in COVID-19 (dated by TCRdb to the early 2020s). Background for the entire study: Samples covering the acute and convalescent phases of COVID-19 were provided by collaborators in the United States, Italy and Spain. The prospective study material was composed of cDNA or gDNA derived from T cells, B-cell-depleted T cells, or PBMCs. Deeply sampled blood TCRbeta repertoires from subjects exposed to, actively infected with, or recovered from COVID-19 were included in the dataset. The repertoires were released in a freely available public database intended as a resource for research on the immune response to SARS-CoV-2. Samples were obtained from the ongoing ImmuneRACE study (first 160 participants) and from roughly 1,300 subjects provided by 6 global collaborators. Sample metadata almost always included a de-identified subject ID, COVID-19 status, age in years and sex. Where available, HLA class I and class II types were obtained from metadata supplied by the sample provider rather than from assay-based typing. Overall study results and their limits: How much clinical and demographic metadata was included differed by source and by participant, and the metadata was provided uncurated.

Collaborating institutions collected whole blood in K2EDTA tubes following their own protocols. Collaborator samples were shipped for TCRbeta analysis as frozen whole blood, isolated PBMCs, or DNA extracted from either sample type. Notes on this clone: No antigen is known for it. The record has no base qualities; no much larger clone is one base away.

The germline V gene supplies CDR1 SGHVS and CDR2 FNYEAQ. From the cysteine up to the phenylalanine, the CDR3 has a length of 16 residues. CDR3 DNA is the only sequence kept; it has 48 bases, read in frame from the first base. A distance of 17 bases separates the germline ends of V and J, which lose 7 bases and 2 bases respectively. The immunoSEQ Assay, a bias-controlled multiplex PCR, was used to amplify TCRbeta CDR3 regions from genomic DNA. Per the authors' processing: The number of nucleated cells in each sample was estimated by amplification of reference gene primers within the assay. To quantify the absolute abundance of each unique TCRbeta CDR3 rearrangement, sequence reads were collapsed and filtered. Productive Simpson clonality was computed per sample as the square root of Simpson's diversity index over productive rearrangements. Drawn from immuneACCESS, this table holds only the in-frame rearrangements with V and J called that TCRdb kept. Clones are partly lost; checked studies trace under half to an unresolved V gene and leave the rest unexplained. That table is the source of V, J and clone size, and D and trimming were worked out from the DNA. This sample has hundreds of thousands of clones in its table, and roughly 84% of those were observed once. The ten largest account for 15% to 20% of the sample.

This sequence originates from an elderly woman with active or convalescent COVID-19. This sequence uses TRBV7-6 and TRBJ2-2, with TRBD1 tentatively as D gene (6 bases match). Sequencing input: peripheral blood. Read as DNA, the sequence is TGTGCCAGCACCCAGCAGGCAGGGGCTAACACCGGGGAGCTGTTTTTT. Protein translation: CASTQQAGANTGELFF.